These 16 T cell receptor beta chains share one sample of origin, sequenced in a study of early T cells in non-severe SARS-CoV-2 infection. TCRdb fed the 5' RACE reads into MiXCR, producing one record per CDR3 protein. This repertoire shows 95,000 to 150,000 distinct CDR3 sequences, around 14% found once; its top ten account for roughly 22%. Sequenced sample: whole blood. Receptors were obtained from an adult who was a healthcare worker with PCR-confirmed SARS-CoV-2 infection or an uninfected control (not recorded which).

Only a few counts were recorded for this clonotype. The genes are TRBV7-9 and TRBJ2-1; 11 nucleotides match TRBD2. This CDR3 region has 18 residues. The V segment lost 5 bases and the J segment 8 bases; nucleotides outside the gene matches: 17. CDR1 is SEHNR and CDR2 is FQNEAQ in the germline V gene (reference sequence). This CDR3 is CASSLPRRLAGFSDEQFF. The CDR3 coding sequence is TGTGCCAGCAGCCTACCCCGCCGACTAGCGGGGTTTAGCGATGAGCAGTTCTTC.

CDR3: CASSIRGAREPQHF. The CDR3 DNA sequence: TGTGCCAGTAGTATTCGGGGGGCGCGGGAGCCCCAGCATTTT. The chain uses TRBV19 and TRBJ1-5; tentatively, D is TRBD1 (6 bases). Germline values: CDR1 LNHDA, CDR2 SQIVND (reference sequence). Trimming cost V 3 bases and J 8 bases, with 14 bases left between them. The CDR3 has 14 residues.

The chain links TRBV3-1 to TRBJ2-2; D unresolved. The germline V gene encodes CDR1 LGHDT and CDR2 YNNKEL (reference sequence). The CDR3 loop spans 14 amino acids. Trimming left V 5 bases short and J 6 bases short, with 13 bases between. The CDR3 bases are TGTGCCAGCAGCGCGGCGGTCCACCCCGGGGAGCTGTTTTTT. This sequence encodes CASSAAVHPGELFF.

The J gene is TRBJ2-6, the V gene TRBV28; D remains unclear. The CDR3 is made up of 14 amino acids. Trimming cost V 5 bases and J 2 bases, with 7 bases left between them. Germline V lookup: CDR1 MDHEN, CDR2 SYDVKM. CDR3: CASSRSAGANVLTF. Here the CDR3 DNA reads TGTGCCAGCAGTCGAAGTGCTGGGGCCAACGTCCTGACTTTC. The complete variable domain, with remaining parts taken from reference TRBV28 and TRBJ2-6, reads DVKVTQSSRYLVKRTGEKVFLECVQDMDHENMFWYRQDPGLGLRLIYFSYDVKMKEKGDIPEGYSVSREKKERFSLILESASTNQTSMYLCASSRSAGANVLTFGAGSRLTVL.

This clonotype was counted many times. The chain has TRBV7-3 and TRBJ2-1, with 11 bases that match TRBD2. The length of the CDR3 is 14 residues. Germline lookup yields CDR1 SGHTA and CDR2 FQGTGA. Trimming took 4 bases from V and 5 from J; bases not matched to a gene: 1. CDR3 amino acids: CASSSGLADNEQFF. The CDR3 DNA reads TGTGCCAGCAGCTCGGGACTAGCGGACAATGAGCAGTTCTTC.

This clonotype has a handful of counts. CDR3 in amino acids: CASSLRREETQYF. The CDR3 nucleotides read TGTGCCAGCTCACTACGAAGGGAGGAGACCCAGTACTTC. The chain recombines TRBV18 with TRBJ2-5; a weak D match, TRBD2 (5 bases). Trimming shortened V by 4 bases and J by 5 bases, and 11 bases separated the two germline ends. CDR3 size: 13 residues. CDR1 is KGHSH, CDR2 LQKENI, per germline.

There are a few counts of this clonotype. The CDR3 loop is CASLGSGNEQFF. The CDR3 DNA is TGCGCCAGTTTGGGGTCGGGGAATGAGCAGTTCTTC. This chain links TRBV5-1 with TRBJ2-1; D is possibly TRBD2 (5 bases). V lost 8 bases and J lost 7, with 13 bases in between. In germline, CDR1 is SGHRS, CDR2 YFSETQ. The CDR3 contains 12 residues. Full variable domain (remainder filled in from reference TRBV5-1 and TRBJ2-1): KAGVTQTPRYLIKTRGQQVTLSCSPISGHRSVSWYQQTPGQGLQFLFEYFSETQRNKGNFPGRFSGRQFSNSRSEMNVSTLELGDSALYLCASLGSGNEQFFGPGTRLTVL.

The chain carries TRBV28 and TRBJ1-2; D uncertain. There are 14 residues in the CDR3. V was pared by 3 bases and J by 1 base, with 9 bases between. Germline assignment: CDR1 MDHEN and CDR2 SYDVKM. This chain's CDR3 is CASSLAVVNYGYTF. As DNA, the CDR3 is TGTGCCAGCAGTTTGGCGGTCGTTAACTATGGCTACACCTTC.

The sample holds a few counts of this clonotype. The V call is TRBV7-9, the J call TRBJ2-1; D unclear. V was trimmed by 5 bases and J by 0 bases, leaving 11 bases between them. This CDR3 is 15 amino acids long. Looked up from germline, CDR1 is SEHNR and CDR2 is FQNEAQ (reference sequence). The CDR3 reads CASSRYASSYNEQFF. CDR3 in DNA: TGTGCCAGCAGCCGCTACGCGAGCTCCTACAATGAGCAGTTCTTC.

The chain couples TRBV20-1 to TRBJ2-5; TRBD1 matches at 7 bases. The length of the CDR3 is 13 residues. Unmatched junction bases numbered 6, after V lost 3 bases and J lost 5 bases. CDR1 and CDR2 from the germline V gene are DFQATT and SNEGSKA (reference sequence). CDR3 nucleotides: TGCAGTGCTAGCCGGGACAGTCAGGAGACCCAGTACTTC. Translating gives CSASRDSQETQYF.

This clonotype has just a few counts. The rearrangement joins TRBV20-1 to TRBJ1-1; 9 bases match TRBD1. V lost 5 bases to trimming and J lost 0 bases; unmatched junction nucleotides: 4. The CDR3 runs 14 residues. Germline V CDR1 and CDR2: DFQATT, SNEGSKA (reference sequence). The DNA of the CDR3 is TGCAGTGCTTGGACAGGGGCCATGAACACTGAAGCTTTCTTT. The encoded protein is CSAWTGAMNTEAFF.

This clonotype has just a few counts. V and J are TRBV3-1 and TRBJ1-2; no firm D call. Germline V gene sequence: CDR1 LGHDT, CDR2 YNNKEL (reference sequence). The CDR3 is 14 amino acids. V lost 2 bases, J lost 3 bases, and 10 bases lay in between. In DNA form, the CDR3 reads TGTGCCAGCAGCCAAAGGGAAAAGGACTATGGCTACACCTTC. It is translated as CASSQREKDYGYTF.

In its sample, this clonotype was seen many times. The CDR3 coding sequence is TGTGCCAGCAGCCCCGGTGGGGCTAACTATGGCTACACCTTC. It encodes CASSPGGANYGYTF. This chain links TRBV5-5 with TRBJ1-2; D unclear. Trimming took off 4 bases at V and 0 bases at J, with 10 bases between the two ends. Germline assignment: CDR1 SGHKS and CDR2 YYEKEE (reference sequence). CDR3 size: 14 residues.

A few counts support this clonotype. This chain joins TRBV11-3 and TRBJ2-3, with D possibly being TRBD1 or TRBD2 (6 bases each). Per germline, CDR1 SGHNT and CDR2 YENEEA. The CDR3 has 12 residues. The V end was cut by 5 bases, the J end by 4 bases, with 7 bases between. The CDR3 is CASSRGADTQYF. In DNA, the CDR3 is TGTGCCAGCAGCAGGGGGGCAGATACGCAGTATTTT.

The V call is TRBV7-8, the J call TRBJ2-2, with D tentatively TRBD1 (6 bases). Trimming took off 6 bases at V and 5 bases at J, with 10 bases between the two ends. CDR3 length equals 13 residues. Germline values: CDR1 SGHVS, CDR2 FQNEAQ. The CDR3 DNA reads as TGTGCCAGCAGTGGACAGCCAACCGGGGAGCTGTTTTTT. Translating gives CASSGQPTGELFF. Together with reference TRBV7-8 and TRBJ2-2, the CDR3 gives the full variable domain: GAGVSQSPRYKVAKRGQDVALRCDPISGHVSLFWYQQALGQGPEFLTYFQNEAQLDKSGLPSDRFFAERPEGSVSTLKIQRTQQEDSAVYLCASSGQPTGELFFGEGSRLTVL.

This clonotype was seen only once. The V call is TRBV10-3, the J call TRBJ2-2, with D unclear. V lost 8 bases, J lost 4 bases, and 14 bases lay in between. Per germline, CDR1 ENHRY and CDR2 SYGVKD. The CDR3 runs to 14 residues. The CDR3 DNA reads TGTGCCATCCGAAATGACGTGCCCACCGGGGAGCTGTTTTTT. The encoded protein is CAIRNDVPTGELFF.